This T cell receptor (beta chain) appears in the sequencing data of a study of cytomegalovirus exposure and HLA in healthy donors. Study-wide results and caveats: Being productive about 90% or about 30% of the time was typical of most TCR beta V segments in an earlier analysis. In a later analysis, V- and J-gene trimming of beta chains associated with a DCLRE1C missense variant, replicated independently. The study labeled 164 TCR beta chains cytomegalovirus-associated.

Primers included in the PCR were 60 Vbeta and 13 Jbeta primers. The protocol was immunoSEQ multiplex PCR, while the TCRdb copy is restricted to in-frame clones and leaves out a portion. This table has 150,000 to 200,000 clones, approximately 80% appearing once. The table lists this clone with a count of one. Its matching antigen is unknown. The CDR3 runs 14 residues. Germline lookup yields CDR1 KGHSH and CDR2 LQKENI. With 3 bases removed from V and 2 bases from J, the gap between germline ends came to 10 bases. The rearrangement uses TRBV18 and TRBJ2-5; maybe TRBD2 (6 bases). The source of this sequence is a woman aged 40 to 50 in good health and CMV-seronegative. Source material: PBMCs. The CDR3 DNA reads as TGTGCCAGCTCACCTAGGACTAATCAAGAGACCCAGTACTTC. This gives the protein CASSPRTNQETQYF.